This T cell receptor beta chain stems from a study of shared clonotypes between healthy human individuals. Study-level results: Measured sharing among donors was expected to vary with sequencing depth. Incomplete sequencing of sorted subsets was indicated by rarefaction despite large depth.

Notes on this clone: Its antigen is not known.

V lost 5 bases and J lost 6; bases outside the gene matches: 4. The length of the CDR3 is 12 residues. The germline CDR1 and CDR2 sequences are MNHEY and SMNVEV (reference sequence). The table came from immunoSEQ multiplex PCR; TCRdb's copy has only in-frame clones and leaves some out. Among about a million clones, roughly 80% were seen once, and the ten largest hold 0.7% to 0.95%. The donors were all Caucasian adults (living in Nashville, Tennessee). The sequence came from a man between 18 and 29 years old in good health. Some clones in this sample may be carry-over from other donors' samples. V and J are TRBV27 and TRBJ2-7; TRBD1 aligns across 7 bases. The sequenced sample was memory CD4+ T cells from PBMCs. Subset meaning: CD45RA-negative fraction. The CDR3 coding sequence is TGTGCCAGCAGTCCCTACAGGGGCGAGCAGTACTTC. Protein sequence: CASSPYRGEQYF.